The text below deals with one T cell receptor (beta chain). Germline lookup yields CDR1 WNHNN and CDR2 SYGVQD (reference sequence). The CDR3 spans 11 residues. The V gene lost 7 bases and the J gene lost 3 bases, with 6 bases spanning the gap. Clones were read by immunoSEQ multiplex PCR, and TCRdb kept only the in-frame ones, dropping some. The data show about 150,000 clones, with approximately 90% seen just once and 15% held by the top ten. The sample originates from a study of blood T cell repertoires in COVID-19. This TCR came from a woman aged 40 to 55 with acute or convalescent COVID-19. The rearrangement uses TRBV10-1 and TRBJ1-1; D possibly corresponds to TRBD1 (5 bases). The sequenced sample consisted of peripheral blood. CDR3 bases: TGCGCCAGCATACAGGACACTGAAGCTTTCTTT. It codes for CASIQDTEAFF.